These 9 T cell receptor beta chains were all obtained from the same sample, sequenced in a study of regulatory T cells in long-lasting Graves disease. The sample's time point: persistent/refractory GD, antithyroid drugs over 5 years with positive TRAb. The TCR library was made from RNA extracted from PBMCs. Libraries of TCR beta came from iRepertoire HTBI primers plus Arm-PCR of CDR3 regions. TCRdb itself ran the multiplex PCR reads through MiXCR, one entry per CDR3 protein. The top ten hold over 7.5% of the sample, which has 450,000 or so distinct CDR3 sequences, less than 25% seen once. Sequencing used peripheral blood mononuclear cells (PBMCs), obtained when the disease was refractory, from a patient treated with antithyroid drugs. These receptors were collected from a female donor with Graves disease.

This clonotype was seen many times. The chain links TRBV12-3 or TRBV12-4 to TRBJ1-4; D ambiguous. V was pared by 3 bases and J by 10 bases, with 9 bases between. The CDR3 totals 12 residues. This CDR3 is CASSLVGGKLFF. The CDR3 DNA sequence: TGTGCCAGCAGTTTGGTGGGTGGAAAACTGTTTTTT.

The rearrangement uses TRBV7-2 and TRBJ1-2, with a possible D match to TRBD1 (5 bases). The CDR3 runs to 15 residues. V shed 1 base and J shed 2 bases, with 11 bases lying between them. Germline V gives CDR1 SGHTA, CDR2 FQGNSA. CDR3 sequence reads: CASSLVSGVNYGYTF. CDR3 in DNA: TGTGCCAGCAGCTTAGTGTCGGGGGTCAACTATGGCTACACCTTC. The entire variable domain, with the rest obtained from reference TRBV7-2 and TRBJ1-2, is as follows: GAGVSQSPSNKVTEKGKDVELRCDPISGHTALYWYRQSLGQGLEFLIYFQGNSAPDKSGLPSDRFSAERTGGSVSTLTIQRTQQEDSAVYLCASSLVSGVNYGYTFGSGTRLTVV.

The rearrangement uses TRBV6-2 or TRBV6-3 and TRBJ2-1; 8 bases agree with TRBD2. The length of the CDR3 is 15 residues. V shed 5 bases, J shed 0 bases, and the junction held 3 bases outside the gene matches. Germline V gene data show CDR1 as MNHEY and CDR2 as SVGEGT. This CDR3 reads CASSHSGGSYNEQFF. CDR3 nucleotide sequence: TGTGCCAGCAGTCACAGCGGGGGCTCCTACAATGAGCAGTTCTTC.

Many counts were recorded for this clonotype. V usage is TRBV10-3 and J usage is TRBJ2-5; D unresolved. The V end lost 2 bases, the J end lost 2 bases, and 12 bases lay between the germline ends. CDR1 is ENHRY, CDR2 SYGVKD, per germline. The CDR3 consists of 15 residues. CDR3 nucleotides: TGTGCCATCAGTGAGGTTGCGGAGACACAAGAGACCCAGTACTTC. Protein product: CAISEVAETQETQYF.

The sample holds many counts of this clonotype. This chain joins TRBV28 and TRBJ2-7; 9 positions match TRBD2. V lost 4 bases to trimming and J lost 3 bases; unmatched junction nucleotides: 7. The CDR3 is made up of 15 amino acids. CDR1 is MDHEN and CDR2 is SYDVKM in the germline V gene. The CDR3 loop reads CASSSGGLAIYEQYF. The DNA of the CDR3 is TGTGCCAGCAGTTCGGGGGGACTAGCAATCTACGAGCAGTACTTC.

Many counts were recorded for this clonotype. The CDR3 bases are TGTGCCAGCAGGGAAACCCCTGGACAGGTCTCTTTCTACGAGCAGTACTTC. It encodes CASRETPGQVSFYEQYF. This chain joins TRBV2 and TRBJ2-7; 7 nucleotides line up with TRBD1. CDR1 and CDR2 from the germline V gene are SNHLY and FYNNEI. The ends lost 6 bases at V and 3 bases at J; junction bases unmatched: 17. The CDR3 loop spans 17 amino acids.

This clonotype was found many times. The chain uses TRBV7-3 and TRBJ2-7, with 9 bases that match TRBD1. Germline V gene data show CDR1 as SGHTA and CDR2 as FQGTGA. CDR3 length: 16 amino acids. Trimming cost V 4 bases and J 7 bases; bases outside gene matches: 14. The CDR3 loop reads CASSSGGGTGMKEQYF. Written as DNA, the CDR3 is TGTGCCAGCAGCTCGGGTGGGGGGACAGGGATGAAGGAGCAGTACTTC.

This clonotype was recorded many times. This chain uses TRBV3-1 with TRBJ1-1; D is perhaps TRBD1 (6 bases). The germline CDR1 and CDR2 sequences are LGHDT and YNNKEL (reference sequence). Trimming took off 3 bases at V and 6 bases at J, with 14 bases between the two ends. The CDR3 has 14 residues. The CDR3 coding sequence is TGTGCCAGCAGCCAGGAACAGGGTTTGGCTGAAGCTTTCTTT. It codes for CASSQEQGLAEAFF.

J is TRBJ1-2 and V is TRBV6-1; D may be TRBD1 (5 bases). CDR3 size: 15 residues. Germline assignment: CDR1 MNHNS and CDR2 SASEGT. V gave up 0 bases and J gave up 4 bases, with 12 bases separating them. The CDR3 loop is CASSEAREGSYGYTF. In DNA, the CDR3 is TGTGCCAGCAGTGAAGCGCGGGAGGGGAGCTATGGCTACACCTTC.